These 28 T cell receptor beta chains came from one sample sequenced in a study of synovial regulatory T cells in juvenile arthritis. The data were produced by immunoSEQ multiplex PCR, yet TCRdb's version contains in-frame clones alone and is incomplete. The sample table includes approximately 9,600 clones. The material sequenced was Treg cells from blood. The subset here: remaining (HLA-DR-negative) circulating blood Treg cells. The receptors shown here come from a donor aged 2 to 35 with juvenile idiopathic arthritis.

CDR3 in amino acids: CASSFGSDEQFF. J is TRBJ2-1 and V is TRBV7-9; TCRdb reports TRBD2, a call that lacks DNA to check it against. Germline V lookup: CDR1 SEHNR, CDR2 FQNEAQ (reference sequence). This CDR3 region has 12 residues. Only the protein sequence is given.

The J gene is TRBJ1-2, the V gene TRBV5-6; TCRdb's D call of TRBD1 is untestable without DNA. CDR1 and CDR2 from the germline V gene are SGHDT and YYEEEE. The CDR3 contains 15 residues. DNA for this receptor is not on file. The CDR3 sequence is CASSPTQGARRGYTF.

The genes are TRBV4-3 and TRBJ2-1; TCRdb outputs TRBD2, but without DNA this stays unchecked. This CDR3 spans 14 amino acids. The entry carries no DNA sequence. The germline CDR1 and CDR2 sequences are LGHNA and YSLEER. The CDR3: CASSPGTTYNEQFF.

V usage is TRBV29-1 and J usage is TRBJ1-1. Germline CDR1 reads SQVTM; CDR2 reads ANQGSEA. CDR3 length: 12 residues. The DNA is not on file. CDR3 sequence: CSVGLSVAEAFF.

This chain links TRBV29-1 with TRBJ2-7; with no DNA, the TCRdb D assignment of TRBD2 cannot be verified. The germline CDR1 and CDR2 sequences are SQVTM and ANQGSEA. This CDR3 is built from 15 residues. Only the protein sequence is given. CDR3 protein: CSVERPGGPIYEQYF.

The chain employs TRBV7-2 and TRBJ1-2; TCRdb indicates TRBD1, and absent DNA this call remains unverified. CDR3 length equals 14 residues. DNA for this receptor is not on file. CDR1 is SGHTA, CDR2 FQGNSA, per germline. The CDR3 sequence is CASSLVSTGYGYTF. The full variable domain, its missing parts supplied by reference TRBV7-2 and TRBJ1-2, is GAGVSQSPSNKVTEKGKDVELRCDPISGHTALYWYRQSLGQGLEFLIYFQGNSAPDKSGLPSDRFSAERTGGSVSTLTIQRTQQEDSAVYLCASSLVSTGYGYTFGSGTRLTVV.

The V gene is TRBV7-8, the J gene TRBJ1-1; without DNA, the TCRdb call of TRBD1 cannot be checked. Germline values: CDR1 SGHVS, CDR2 FQNEAQ. CDR3 length equals 16 residues. No nucleotide data were recorded. CDR3 protein: CASSLGKVRTVRGAFF.

The rearrangement links TRBV5-1 to TRBJ1-1. CDR3 size: 13 residues. No DNA was logged. Germline assignment: CDR1 SGHRS and CDR2 YFSETQ. The CDR3 sequence: CASSLVRNTEAFF.

The chain couples TRBV5-1 to TRBJ2-1; the TCRdb D gene call, TRBD2, has no DNA to confirm it. The CDR3 loop spans 15 amino acids. DNA was not recorded. CDR1 SGHRS and CDR2 YFSETQ come from the germline V gene. CDR3 in amino acids: CASSGGLAVYNEQFF.

The V call is TRBV5-1, the J call TRBJ2-3. This CDR3 region has 12 residues. DNA is not recorded here. The V gene's germline CDR1 is SGHRS and CDR2 YFSETQ. The CDR3 protein is CASSSRPDTQYF. The entire variable domain, with the rest obtained from reference TRBV5-1 and TRBJ2-3, is as follows: KAGVTQTPRYLIKTRGQQVTLSCSPISGHRSVSWYQQTPGQGLQFLFEYFSETQRNKGNFPGRFSGRQFSNSRSEMNVSTLELGDSALYLCASSSRPDTQYFGPGTRLTVL.

V gene TRBV7-2 combines with J gene TRBJ2-3; as DNA is missing, the TRBD1 call by TCRdb cannot be tested. CDR1 and CDR2 (germline): SGHTA, FQGNSA. The CDR3 has 16 amino acids. No DNA sequence was recorded. CDR3 protein: CASSHIRGPSTDTQYF.

The V gene is TRBV4-1, the J gene TRBJ1-2; TCRdb's assignment of TRBD1 cannot be checked, as there is no DNA. The CDR3 is 14 amino acids. The coding DNA is unavailable. Germline CDR1 is MGHRA and CDR2 is YSYEKL. CDR3 amino acids: CASSQAWQDYGYTF.

This sequence joins TRBV6-5 and TRBJ2-7; the TRBD1 assignment by TCRdb is unverifiable without DNA. Germline-derived CDR1 and CDR2 are MNHEY and SVGAGI. The CDR3 runs to 15 residues. No DNA is listed. The CDR3 sequence: CASSYSWLQSYEQYF.

The V and J genes are TRBV10-3 and TRBJ2-3. CDR3 length: 14 amino acids. DNA is not recorded here. Germline CDR1 reads ENHRY; CDR2 reads SYGVKD. The CDR3 here is CATSKIQGGDTQYF.

The V gene is TRBV28, the J gene TRBJ1-1. This CDR3 is 13 amino acids long. No DNA is listed. CDR1 and CDR2 (germline): MDHEN, SYDVKM. CDR3 sequence: CASRLWGAPEAFF. Full variable domain (missing parts from reference TRBV28 and TRBJ1-1): DVKVTQSSRYLVKRTGEKVFLECVQDMDHENMFWYRQDPGLGLRLIYFSYDVKMKEKGDIPEGYSVSREKKERFSLILESASTNQTSMYLCASRLWGAPEAFFGQGTRLTVV.

The CDR3 loop is CASSGRETQYF. The chain joins TRBV18 to TRBJ2-5. The germline V gene has CDR1 KGHSH and CDR2 LQKENI. The CDR3 has 11 amino acids. The protein alone is recorded here.

The V gene is TRBV19, the J gene TRBJ2-7; checking the TCRdb D call of TRBD1 is not possible without DNA. Germline lookup yields CDR1 LNHDA and CDR2 SQIVND (reference sequence). This CDR3 has 15 amino acids. Only the protein is on record. The CDR3 loop is CASSIFGTGAHEQYF.

The chain has TRBV6-5 and TRBJ2-5. The V gene's germline CDR1 is MNHEY and CDR2 SVGAGI. The CDR3 is made up of 15 amino acids. No coding sequence is recorded. CDR3 in amino acids: CASSYWRGAAETQYF.

The chain couples TRBV10-2 to TRBJ1-4. CDR1 is WSHSY and CDR2 is SAAADI in the germline V gene. The CDR3 extends over 15 amino acids. There is no recorded DNA. CDR3 in amino acids: CASSESPGWSEKLFF.

The chain is built from TRBV19 and TRBJ2-5; the D gene TCRdb calls, TRBD1, cannot be checked with no DNA. Germline CDR1 is LNHDA and CDR2 is SQIVND (reference sequence). The CDR3 sequence is 15 residues long. No nucleotide data were recorded. The CDR3 sequence is CASSMITGGLKTQYF.

This chain connects TRBV28 to TRBJ1-2. Germline values: CDR1 MDHEN, CDR2 SYDVKM. The length of the CDR3 is 15 residues. DNA is not on record. The CDR3 spells CASSLGGGFNYGYTF.

The gene calls are TRBV7-8 and TRBJ1-1; TCRdb selects TRBD1, and the lack of DNA leaves this call unchecked. Germline assignment: CDR1 SGHVS and CDR2 FQNEAQ. The CDR3 runs 13 residues. No DNA appears here. The CDR3 spells CASSLVTATEAFF.

The chain is built from TRBV5-1 and TRBJ1-2; no DNA is available, so the TRBD1 call from TCRdb remains unchecked. The CDR3 covers 13 residues. The DNA sequence is not available. Germline V CDR1 and CDR2: SGHRS, YFSETQ. CDR3 in amino acids: CASSPGQDYGYTF.

CDR3 amino acids: CSVTQGMNTEAFF. The rearrangement joins TRBV29-1 to TRBJ1-1; TCRdb's D gene call, TRBD1, goes unchecked for lack of DNA. Germline CDR1 is SQVTM and CDR2 is ANQGSEA. This CDR3 has 13 residues. No DNA has been recorded.

V usage is TRBV6-1 and J usage is TRBJ1-6; without DNA, the TCRdb call of TRBD1 cannot be checked. The germline CDR1 and CDR2 sequences are MNHNS and SASEGT. There are 14 residues in the CDR3. No DNA is recorded. The CDR3 spells CASRRGQNYSPLHF.

This sequence joins TRBV11-1 and TRBJ2-5; TCRdb calls TRBD2, which cannot be checked without DNA. The V gene's germline CDR1 is SGHAT and CDR2 FQDESV (reference sequence). There are 13 residues in the CDR3. No DNA is recorded. Here the CDR3 reads CASSLGAGETQYF.

The chain joins TRBV11-2 to TRBJ2-5; absent DNA, TCRdb's TRBD2 call cannot be checked. Germline V gene data show CDR1 as SGHAT and CDR2 as FQNNGV. This CDR3 is 14 amino acids long. No DNA appears here. The CDR3 sequence is CASSLGTSLQTQYF.

The chain joins TRBV10-2 to TRBJ2-7; checking the TCRdb D call of TRBD1 is not possible without DNA. The CDR3 is 14 residues long. No DNA appears here. Looked up from germline, CDR1 is WSHSY and CDR2 is SAAADI. CDR3 loop: CASTLDRPDYEQYF.